This T cell receptor (beta chain) derives from a study of blood T cell repertoires in COVID-19 (dated by TCRdb to about 2020). Regarding the research as a whole: The collaborator samples originated in the United States, Italy and Spain and spanned the acute and convalescent phases of COVID-19. Deeply sampled blood TCRbeta repertoires from subjects exposed to, actively infected with, or recovered from COVID-19 were included in the dataset. The sample metadata nearly always contained a de-identified subject ID, COVID-19 status, age in years and sex. Where available, HLA class I and class II types were obtained from metadata supplied by the sample provider rather than from assay-based typing. The repertoires were made available in a free public database intended to serve as a resource for research on the immune response to SARS-CoV-2. The prospective study material was composed of cDNA or gDNA derived from T cells, B-cell-depleted T cells, or PBMCs. The samples were drawn from the first 160 participants of the ongoing ImmuneRACE study and from 950 to 1,500 subjects provided by 6 global collaborators.

Collaborating institutions collected whole blood in K2EDTA tubes following their own protocols. For TCRbeta analysis, collaborators shipped samples in one of three forms: frozen whole blood, isolated PBMCs, or DNA extracted from either of those sample types. What the research found in general, with its limitations: The amount of clinical and demographic metadata varied by source and participant and was provided uncurated.

The CDR3 starts with the cysteine, ends with the phenylalanine, and has 11 residues. Kept here is only the CDR3 DNA, which spans 33 bases and is read in frame from base 1. The junction carries 7 bases between V and J, which are trimmed by 4 bases and 4 bases respectively. From the germline V gene (reference sequence), CDR1 is DFQATT and CDR2 is SNEGSKA. Concerning this clone itself: Its antigen specificity is not known. No base quality values were provided; no much bigger clone lies one nucleotide off.

TCRbeta CDR3 regions were amplified from genomic DNA using the immunoSEQ Assay, a bias-controlled multiplex PCR. Concerning the study's data processing: Nucleated cell counts per sample were estimated from amplification of reference gene primers within the assay. To quantify the absolute abundance of each unique TCRbeta CDR3 rearrangement, sequence reads were collapsed and filtered. Productive Simpson clonality was computed per sample as the square root of Simpson's diversity index over productive rearrangements. Drawn from immuneACCESS, this table holds only the in-frame rearrangements with V and J called that TCRdb kept. Clones are partly lost; checked studies trace under half to an unresolved V gene and leave the rest unexplained. V and J calls and clone size come straight from that table; D and trimming were deduced from the DNA. The sample data list around 68,000 clones, and 89% of these were observed just once. The top ten constitute 7% to 10% of the sample.

The rearrangement combines TRBV20-1 with TRBJ2-5, with TRBD2 tentatively as D gene (5 bases match). The origin of this receptor is a man between 45 and 60 years old with active COVID-19. Sequencing was carried out using peripheral blood. The nucleotides are TGCAGTGCTACTGGAGGAGAGACCCAGTACTTC. The encoded protein is CSATGGETQYF.